These 30 T cell receptor beta chains share one sample of origin, sequenced in a study of human T cells and chemical hapten exposure. Time point reported: healthy volunteer bleed at 2 weeks. Unfractionated whole blood served as the source for total RNA extraction. TCRdb re-called the RACE reads with MiXCR, one entry per CDR3 protein. The sample comprises 85,000 to 95,000 distinct CDR3 sequences, around 9% of which are singletons, and about 3.1% rests with the top ten. Sequencing was performed on whole blood. These receptors all stem from a female donor in good health. Some clones in this sample may be carry-over from other donors' samples.

The genes are TRBV6-5 and TRBJ2-1; 9 bases line up with TRBD2. The CDR3 has 16 residues. After removal of 6 bases from V and 3 bases from J, the junction contained 9 bases not matched to a gene. Germline V gene sequence: CDR1 MNHEY, CDR2 SVGAGI. This CDR3 is CASRPIAGVNYNEQFF. CDR3 bases: TGTGCCAGCAGACCAATAGCGGGGGTAAACTACAATGAGCAGTTCTTC.

The gene calls are TRBV20-1 and TRBJ2-1; maybe TRBD2 (6 bases). V lost 5 bases to trimming and J lost 6 bases, with 11 bases between them. There are 12 residues in the CDR3. CDR1 and CDR2 from the germline V gene are DFQATT and SNEGSKA (reference sequence). CDR3 in amino acids: CSADGTPNEQFF. For the CDR3, the DNA is TGCAGTGCTGACGGGACTCCCAATGAGCAGTTCTTC.

The gene calls are TRBV19 and TRBJ1-5; D perhaps matches TRBD1 (6 bases). Deletions cut 2 bases from V and 5 bases from J, with 7 bases between. The CDR3 extends over 13 amino acids. CDR1 is LNHDA, CDR2 SQIVND, per germline (reference sequence). The CDR3 DNA follows: TGTGCCAGTAGTATATCAGGGGATCAGCCCCAGCATTTT. Amino acids: CASSISGDQPQHF.

The genes are TRBV5-1 and TRBJ2-3; 9 bases are shared with TRBD1. The germline gives CDR1 SGHRS, CDR2 YFSETQ. The CDR3 has 14 amino acids. The V segment lost 2 bases and the J segment 6 bases; nucleotides outside the gene matches: 4. The CDR3 nucleotides are TGCGCCAGCAGCTTACAACAGGGGGCGGATACGCAGTATTTT. Translating gives CASSLQQGADTQYF.

On this clonotype: The limits of the CDR3 on the DNA are not certain, so only TCRdb's listed CDR3 is given. The rearrangement links TRBV12-3 or TRBV12-4 to TRBJ2-1; the table gives TRBD2 as D, unverified against the DNA. The CDR3 extends over 12 residues, inclusive of both ends. This CDR3 is CASSLVGLGSFF.

This clonotype has just a few counts. The genes are TRBV5-1 and TRBJ1-5; D is possibly TRBD1 (5 bases). V lost 2 bases and J lost 4, with 10 bases in between. The CDR3 runs to 14 residues. CDR1 and CDR2 from the germline V gene are SGHRS and YFSETQ. The CDR3 nucleotides are TGCGCCAGCAGCTTAGGGGACGATAATCAGCCCCAGCATTTT. Its protein product is CASSLGDDNQPQHF.

The CDR3 here is CASSPLIGRLLEQYF. CDR3 in DNA: TGTGCCAGCAGCCCTCTGATCGGACGCCTCCTCGAGCAGTACTTC. This chain joins TRBV7-6 and TRBJ2-7; no clear D gene. V lost 5 bases, J lost 6 bases, and 20 bases lay in between. There are 15 residues in the CDR3. CDR1 is SGHVS and CDR2 is FNYEAQ in the germline V gene.

The V and J genes are TRBV11-2 and TRBJ2-7; D is uncertain. This CDR3 comprises 14 residues. Trimming took off 4 bases at V and 4 bases at J, with 14 bases between the two ends. Germline-derived CDR1 and CDR2 are SGHAT and FQNNGV. The CDR3 loop is CASSSRFRDYEQYF. As DNA, the CDR3 is TGTGCCAGCAGCTCCCGGTTTAGGGATTACGAGCAGTACTTC.

The table lists this clonotype with a few counts. The rearrangement joins TRBV4-1 to TRBJ2-5; 10 nucleotides align to TRBD2. Looked up from germline, CDR1 is MGHRA and CDR2 is YSYEKL. After removal of 1 base from V and 5 bases from J, the junction contained 10 bases not matched to a gene. CDR3 length: 17 amino acids. For the CDR3, the DNA is TGCGCCAGCAGCCAAGCAAAAACTAGCGGGAAGGGGGAGACCCAGTACTTC. As protein: CASSQAKTSGKGETQYF.

This clonotype was counted many times. The chain combines TRBV20-1 with TRBJ2-7; 7 bases line up with TRBD1. The V and J ends lost 6 bases and 3 bases, in that order; junction bases with no gene match: 5. The CDR3 covers 12 residues. The germline CDR1 and CDR2 sequences are DFQATT and SNEGSKA (reference sequence). In DNA, the CDR3 is TGCAGTGCAGACGACAGGGTCTACGAGCAGTACTTC. Translation: CSADDRVYEQYF.

This clonotype has a count of ten or more. This chain links TRBV11-3 with TRBJ2-3, with 7 bases identical to TRBD2. V lost 5 bases, J lost 3 bases, and 14 bases stayed unmatched. CDR1 is SGHNT, CDR2 YENEEA, per germline. This CDR3 is 17 amino acids long. CDR3 residues: CASSARASGAWTDTQYF. DNA for the CDR3: TGTGCCAGCAGCGCAAGGGCGAGCGGGGCGTGGACAGATACGCAGTATTTT.

There are a few counts of this clonotype. The chain links TRBV29-1 to TRBJ1-1, with D unclear. Trimming took off 7 bases at V and 1 base at J, with 10 bases between the two ends. Germline CDR1 reads SQVTM; CDR2 reads ANQGSEA. This CDR3 has 12 amino acids. The DNA for the CDR3 is TGCAGCGGGAGTGACACGAACACTGAAGCTTTCTTT. Protein product: CSGSDTNTEAFF.

This clonotype was picked up many times. This sequence joins TRBV2 and TRBJ1-2; D not certain. Germline V gene sequence: CDR1 SNHLY, CDR2 FYNNEI. This CDR3 is 12 amino acids long. V lost 1 base to trimming and J lost 5 bases, with 5 bases between them. CDR3 region: CASSEVGYGYTF. The CDR3 coding sequence is TGTGCCAGCAGTGAAGTGGGGTATGGCTACACCTTC.

The chain has TRBV15 and TRBJ2-3; 11 nucleotides align to TRBD2. CDR1 and CDR2 from the germline V gene are LNHNV and YYDKDF (reference sequence). Trimming cost V 6 bases and J 0 bases; bases outside gene matches: 8. There are 17 residues in the CDR3. The CDR3 nucleotides read TGTGCCACCAGTCCCGGGACTAGCGGTTTCAGCACAGATACGCAGTATTTT. Its translation is CATSPGTSGFSTDTQYF.

This clonotype was observed at least ten times. This chain uses TRBV28 with TRBJ1-3; D is undetermined. This CDR3 has 17 residues. Between the trimmed V and J ends, which lost 6 bases and 0 bases, there was a span of 18 bases. Germline assignment: CDR1 MDHEN and CDR2 SYDVKM. Here the CDR3 DNA reads TGTGCCAGCAGCACTCCAACAGTTCTCAACTCTGGAAACACCATATATTTT. As protein: CASSTPTVLNSGNTIYF.

This clonotype was seen a handful of times. The rearrangement joins TRBV20-1 to TRBJ2-5; 9 nucleotides line up with TRBD1. CDR1 and CDR2 from the germline V gene are DFQATT and SNEGSKA (reference sequence). This CDR3 is 12 amino acids long. The J segment lost 5 bases and the V segment lost 6 bases, leaving 4 bases of the junction unmatched. The CDR3 here is CSARTGVETQYF. DNA of the CDR3: TGCAGTGCGAGGACAGGGGTCGAGACCCAGTACTTC.

The V call is TRBV20-1, the J call TRBJ2-1; no clear D. Trimming cost V 6 bases and J 7 bases, with 7 bases left between them. The CDR3 length is 10 residues. Germline V gene lookup returns CDR1 DFQATT and CDR2 SNEGSKA (reference sequence). The CDR3 nucleotides read TGCAGTGCGCAAAAAAATGAGCAGTTCTTC. This gives the protein CSAQKNEQFF.

The chain uses TRBV7-8 and TRBJ2-7, with 7 bases that match TRBD1. V lost 6 bases and J lost 3; bases outside the gene matches: 11. Germline loops: CDR1 SGHVS, CDR2 FQNEAQ. This CDR3 comprises 15 residues. The CDR3 loop is CASSPWTGMNYEQYF. The CDR3 DNA reads as TGTGCCAGCAGTCCCTGGACAGGAATGAACTACGAGCAGTACTTC.

This clonotype was found a few times. The chain employs TRBV4-3 and TRBJ2-3; tentative D call: TRBD2 (5 bases). The germline CDR1 and CDR2 sequences are LGHNA and YSLEER. V was shortened by 0 bases and J by 0 bases, with 10 bases between the two germline ends. This CDR3 comprises 16 residues. The CDR3 bases are TGCGCCAGCAGCCAAGACCTAAGCGGTAGCACAGATACGCAGTATTTT. Its protein product is CASSQDLSGSTDTQYF.

This clonotype was seen repeatedly, ten times or more. The chain uses TRBV20-1 and TRBJ2-1, with TRBD1 matching over 7 bases. Germline-derived CDR1 and CDR2 are DFQATT and SNEGSKA (reference sequence). Trimming at V came to 4 bases and at J to 1 base, leaving 7 bases not matched to a gene. The CDR3 is 15 residues long. Here the CDR3 reads CSATSRGNSYNEQFF. The CDR3 region has the DNA TGCAGTGCTACGTCCAGGGGGAATTCCTACAATGAGCAGTTCTTC.

This clonotype was counted ten times or more. The V and J genes are TRBV29-1 and TRBJ2-6; TRBD1 agrees at 10 bases. Germline V CDR1 and CDR2: SQVTM, ANQGSEA. The CDR3 runs to 16 residues. V was pared by 6 bases and J by 2 bases, with 7 bases of the junction left unmatched. The CDR3 DNA follows: TGCAGCGTCCTAGGACAGGGGGGGCCTGGGGCCAACGTCCTGACTTTC. Protein: CSVLGQGGPGANVLTF.

This clonotype appeared a few times. The V and J genes are TRBV29-1 and TRBJ2-2, with 9 bases fitting TRBD2. The CDR3 extends over 14 amino acids. CDR1 and CDR2 (germline): SQVTM, ANQGSEA. The trim removed 7 bases at V and 2 bases at J, leaving 5 bases unmatched. The CDR3 DNA reads as TGCAGCGCTGGGGGACTAGCAAACACCGGGGAGCTGTTTTTT. The encoded protein is CSAGGLANTGELFF.

The V call is TRBV24-1, the J call TRBJ2-1; 8 bases align to TRBD2. CDR1 and CDR2 from the germline V gene are KGHDR and SFDVKD. Trimming at V came to 4 bases and at J to 3 bases, leaving 7 bases not matched to a gene. The CDR3 runs to 16 residues. This CDR3 is CATSDATSGIYNEQFF. CDR3 coding DNA: TGTGCCACCAGTGACGCTACTAGCGGCATCTACAATGAGCAGTTCTTC.

This clonotype was observed a handful of times. V and J are TRBV5-1 and TRBJ1-1; possible D gene TRBD1, 5 bases. Germline V gene sequence: CDR1 SGHRS, CDR2 YFSETQ. The CDR3 loop spans 13 amino acids. The ends were cut back, 7 bases at V and 5 bases at J, with 15 bases in the middle. The CDR3 nucleotides are TGCGCCAGCGGTGCAGTGGAGGGGACTGAAGCTTTCTTT. This translates into CASGAVEGTEAFF.

This clonotype occurred a few times. V gene TRBV7-9 combines with J gene TRBJ2-3; 10 nucleotides match TRBD2. After removal of 6 bases from V and 4 bases from J, the junction contained 10 bases not matched to a gene. CDR1 is SEHNR, CDR2 FQNEAQ, per germline (reference sequence). CDR3 length equals 16 residues. The CDR3 DNA sequence: TGTGCCAGCAGGGAGGTGGTAGCGGGAGGCGCAGATACGCAGTATTTT. It yields the protein CASREVVAGGADTQYF.

There are a few counts of this clonotype. This chain uses TRBV10-2 with TRBJ1-1, with D perhaps TRBD1 (5 bases). The CDR3 has 14 residues. Germline values: CDR1 WSHSY, CDR2 SAAADI. V dropped 2 bases and J dropped 4 bases, with 11 bases sitting between them. The CDR3 sequence is CASSERVRATEAFF. In DNA form, the CDR3 reads TGCGCCAGCAGTGAGAGAGTCAGGGCCACTGAAGCTTTCTTT.

The chain combines TRBV28 with TRBJ2-7; 7 bases line up with TRBD1. The CDR3 runs to 14 residues. The V segment lost 5 bases and the J segment 5 bases; nucleotides outside the gene matches: 9. Germline V gene sequence: CDR1 MDHEN, CDR2 SYDVKM. The CDR3: CASSPWDRANEQYF. The CDR3 DNA is TGTGCCAGCAGTCCCTGGGACAGAGCCAACGAGCAGTACTTC.

This clonotype showed up just a few times. The chain employs TRBV5-4 and TRBJ2-1; tentative D call: TRBD2 (5 bases). The CDR3 covers 15 residues. V was clipped by 3 bases and J by 8 bases, with 18 bases between them. Germline values: CDR1 SGHNT, CDR2 YYREEE (reference sequence). DNA for the CDR3: TGTGCCAGCAGCTCCCAGGACTTCTCAGTGGATGAGCAGTTCTTC. Translated: CASSSQDFSVDEQFF.

This clonotype was counted only a few times. The rearrangement joins TRBV6-6 to TRBJ1-1; no reliable D call. V shed 4 bases and J shed 1 base, with 7 bases lying between them. Germline CDR1 MNHNY, CDR2 SVGAGI (reference sequence). The CDR3 is 13 amino acids. For the CDR3, the DNA is TGTGCCAGCAGTTCCAAGGGGAACACTGAAGCTTTCTTT. It translates to CASSSKGNTEAFF.

The genes are TRBV5-4 and TRBJ2-7; 7 bases agree with TRBD2. Germline V lookup: CDR1 SGHNT, CDR2 YYREEE (reference sequence). CDR3 length: 13 amino acids. V shed 4 bases and J 5 bases; nucleotides not matched to a gene: 6. This CDR3 is CASSAGLLDEQYF. For the CDR3, the DNA is TGTGCCAGCAGCGCGGGACTATTGGACGAGCAGTACTTC.